This entry features one T cell receptor beta chain sequence. Its antigen is currently not known. No base qualities exist here, and no much larger clone lies one base off it. TCRbeta CDR3 regions were amplified from genomic DNA by means of the immunoSEQ Assay, a bias-controlled multiplex PCR. Processing in the source paper ran as follows. Nucleated cell counts per sample were estimated from amplification of reference gene primers within the assay. To quantify the absolute abundance of each unique TCRbeta CDR3 rearrangement, sequence reads were collapsed and filtered. Productive Simpson clonality was computed per sample as the square root of Simpson's diversity index over productive rearrangements. TCRdb carries this immuneACCESS record with in-frame sequences only. Its versions omit some clonotypes, under half of them owing to an unresolved V gene in the studies checked, with the rest unexplained. The DNA gave D and trimming, while V, J and clone size come from that table. In all, the sample holds 90,000 to 100,000 clones, and approximately 84% of those were seen once. Around 16% of the sample is in the top ten clones.

The CDR3 runs 14 amino acids, cysteine and phenylalanine included. Only CDR3 DNA is held: 42 bases, read in frame from base 1. The germline V gene (reference sequence) yields MNHEY for CDR1 and SMNVEV for CDR2. V is shortened by 7 bases, J by 2 bases, and the region joining them spans 9 bases. This entry comes from a study of blood T cell repertoires in COVID-19 (dated by TCRdb to 2019 to 2021). Background for the entire study: Collaborator samples came from the United States, Italy and Spain and covered acute and convalescent phases of COVID-19. The prospective study material was composed of cDNA or gDNA derived from T cells, B-cell-depleted T cells, or PBMCs. The dataset comprised deeply sampled blood TCRbeta repertoires from subjects exposed to, actively infected with, or recovered from COVID-19. The repertoires were released in a freely available public database intended as a resource for research on the immune response to SARS-CoV-2. The samples were drawn from two sources: the first 160 participants of the ongoing ImmuneRACE study, and approximately 1,300 subjects contributed by 6 global collaborators. Nearly every sample came with metadata listing a de-identified subject ID, COVID-19 status, age in years and sex. Where available, HLA class I and class II types were obtained from metadata supplied by the sample provider rather than from assay-based typing.

Whole blood was collected in K2EDTA tubes by collaborating institutions according to the institutions' own protocols. Collaborator samples were shipped for TCRbeta analysis as frozen whole blood, isolated PBMCs, or DNA extracted from either sample type. Broader findings and caveats from the paper: The amount of clinical and demographic metadata varied by source and participant and was provided uncurated.

Sequencing was performed on peripheral blood. The sequence links TRBV27 to TRBJ1-6; possibly the D gene is TRBD1, per 5 matching bases. The receptor was isolated from an older woman with acute or convalescent COVID-19. For the CDR3, the sequence is CASTPGPYNSPLHF. The nucleotide sequence is given as TGTGCCAGCACCCCAGGGCCCTATAATTCACCCCTCCACTTT.